The T cell receptor (beta chain) under discussion was sequenced for a study of shared clonotypes between healthy human individuals. For the study at large: Donors, aged 18 to 49, were a couple of women and a few men.

There were no recent acute infections or vaccinations among the donors, who were healthy HIV-negative adults. Replicate PCRs for unsorted PBMC used 250 to 300 ng DNA (approximately 31,000 T cell genomes). In the original workflow: ImmunoSEQ only sent back junction sequences with no quality scores, so filtering was done differently. Sequencing was performed with immunoSEQ multiplex PCR; in TCRdb, only in-frame clones are kept and a portion is missing. That table supplies the V and J calls and clone size; D and trimming were determined from the DNA. This sample has about 450,000 clones; around 79% occur once, and the top ten carry 13%. CDR3 length: 15 residues. V shed 4 bases and J shed 1 base, with 14 bases lying between them. Germline V CDR1 and CDR2: SGDLS, YYNGEE.

The sequenced material came from PBMCs. This receptor was obtained from a middle-aged woman in good health. Some clones in this sample may be carry-over from other donors' samples. The chain is built from TRBV9 and TRBJ1-1, with D uncertain. The CDR3 sequence is CASSPHGSGNTEAFF. DNA for the CDR3: TGTGCCAGCAGCCCTCACGGCTCGGGGAACACTGAAGCTTTCTTT.